These 30 T cell receptor beta chains came from one sample sequenced in a study of OX40 agonist ivuxolimab in advanced cancers. The assay was immunoSEQ multiplex PCR, and TCRdb's table has in-frame clones only and misses some. The sample lists tens of thousands of clones, around 89% seen once, with roughly 9.8% in the top ten. Sequences were derived from CD4+ or CD8+ T cells sorted from blood, sampled in a trial of the OX40 agonist ivuxolimab. Receptors were obtained from an adult with an advanced solid tumor such as melanoma, head and neck, liver or kidney cancer.

About this clone itself: This sample includes further DNA sequences coding for the same CDR3. The gene calls are TRBV9 and TRBJ2-7, with no clear D. This CDR3 has 14 amino acids. Deletions cut 0 bases from V and 2 bases from J, with 9 bases between. The germline CDR1 and CDR2 sequences are SGDLS and YYNGEE. The CDR3 loop is CASSVGVAAYEQYF. DNA of the CDR3: TGTGCCAGCAGCGTAGGAGTAGCTGCCTACGAGCAGTACTTC.

On this clone: Germline and junction disagree at one end, which may indicate a read error. V usage is TRBV4-1 and J usage is TRBJ1-1, with D perhaps matching TRBD1 (5 bases). CDR3 length: 15 amino acids. CDR1 and CDR2 (germline): MGHRA, YSYEKL. CDR3 sequence (DNA): TGCGCCAGCAGCCAAGTGGGGGGTCGGAACGCTGAAGCTTTCTTT. As protein: CASSQVGGRNAEAFF.

This clone came up once. This sequence joins TRBV13 and TRBJ2-1; the D gene is possibly TRBD2 (6 bases). The germline V gene encodes CDR1 PRHDT and CDR2 FYEKMQ (reference sequence). The CDR3 extends over 14 amino acids. The germline V and J ends were trimmed by 0 bases and 9 bases, with 12 bases remaining between them. CDR3 DNA sequence: TGTGCCAGCAGCTTAGGACTAGCTCCGGGTGAGCAGTTCTTC. This gives the protein CASSLGLAPGEQFF.

V usage is TRBV7-6 and J usage is TRBJ1-5; D uncertain. V lost 5 bases to trimming and J lost 3 bases, with 8 bases between them. Germline-derived CDR1 and CDR2 are SGHVS and FNYEAQ. The CDR3 runs to 13 residues. The CDR3 DNA reads as TGTGCCAGCAGCCCCGTCCCCAATCAGCCCCAGCATTTT. This translates into CASSPVPNQPQHF.

The genes are TRBV9 and TRBJ2-7; D uncertain. V was clipped by 4 bases and J by 4 bases, with 12 bases between them. The CDR3 extends over 13 amino acids. The germline V gene encodes CDR1 SGDLS and CDR2 YYNGEE. The CDR3 sequence is CASSPNSPYEQYF. Here the CDR3 DNA reads TGTGCCAGCAGCCCAAACTCCCCGTACGAGCAGTACTTC.

This clone was counted between two and nine times. V gene TRBV15 combines with J gene TRBJ1-1, with 8 nucleotides matching TRBD1. This CDR3 region has 15 residues. V gave up 4 bases and J gave up 0 bases; unmatched junction bases: 4. CDR1 LNHNV and CDR2 YYDKDF come from the germline V gene (reference sequence). CDR3 loop: CATSTRGPVNTEAFF. CDR3 DNA sequence: TGTGCCACCAGCACCAGGGGGCCGGTGAACACTGAAGCTTTCTTT.

This sequence joins TRBV29-1 and TRBJ1-2; D is undetermined. V was pared by 7 bases and J by 14 bases, with 14 bases between. Germline V gene data show CDR1 as SQVTM and CDR2 as ANQGSEA. This CDR3 has 9 residues. The CDR3 nucleotides read TGCAGCGCCGGGGAAAAAAGGACCTTC. It is translated as CSAGEKRTF.

This chain links TRBV19 with TRBJ2-3, with D perhaps matching TRBD2 (6 bases). This CDR3 has 15 residues. V lost 4 bases and J lost 4, with 15 bases in between. Germline V lookup: CDR1 LNHDA, CDR2 SQIVND (reference sequence). The CDR3, as DNA: TGTGCCAGTAGTACCCCGGGACTCCAACCAGATACGCAGTATTTT. Amino acid sequence: CASSTPGLQPDTQYF.

V is TRBV5-8 and J is TRBJ1-2, with D possibly being TRBD1 (6 bases). The CDR3 spans 14 residues. Germline CDR1 and CDR2: SGHTS and YDEGEE. With 4 bases removed from V and 4 bases from J, the gap between germline ends came to 14 bases. The CDR3 DNA follows: TGTGCCAGCAGCCCATCACAGGGATCCTATGGCTACACCTTC. Its translation is CASSPSQGSYGYTF.

The chain employs TRBV19 and TRBJ2-1; D is undetermined. This CDR3 comprises 13 residues. CDR1 is LNHDA, CDR2 SQIVND, per germline (reference sequence). The V gene lost 6 bases and the J gene lost 1 base, with 7 bases spanning the gap. Written as DNA, the CDR3 is TGTGCCAGTAGGCTATCGTCCTACAATGAGCAGTTCTTC. Translated, it gives CASRLSSYNEQFF.

The V and J genes are TRBV27 and TRBJ2-7, with 13 bases identical to TRBD2. There are 16 residues in the CDR3. J gave up 5 bases and V 5 bases, and 9 bases lay outside the gene matches. Per germline, CDR1 MNHEY and CDR2 SMNVEV (reference sequence). The DNA for the CDR3 is TGTGCCAGCAGTACAAGACCCGGGACTAGCGGGGACGAGCAGTACTTC. Translated: CASSTRPGTSGDEQYF.

This clone was found once. The rearrangement uses TRBV21-1 and TRBJ1-5. TRBV21-1 is reported as a pseudogene. The CDR3 consists of 14 residues. The CDR3 DNA is TGTGCCAGCAGCCCCCGCAAGGGAAATCAGCCCCAGCATTTT. Its translation is CASSPRKGNQPQHF.

V gene TRBV7-9 combines with J gene TRBJ2-2; TRBD2 might be the D (6 bases). Germline V gene data show CDR1 as SEHNR and CDR2 as FQNEAQ (reference sequence). The CDR3 runs 15 residues. The V end lost 4 bases, the J end lost 4 bases, and 13 bases lay between the germline ends. CDR3 loop: CASSSGDSPTGELFF. CDR3 coding DNA: TGTGCCAGCAGCTCGGGGGACTCACCCACCGGGGAGCTGTTTTTT. The entire variable domain, with the rest obtained from reference TRBV7-9 and TRBJ2-2, is as follows: DTGVSQNPRHKITKRGQNVTFRCDPISEHNRLYWYRQTLGQGPEFLTYFQNEAQLEKSRLLSDRFSAERPKGSFSTLEIQRTEQGDSAMYLCASSSGDSPTGELFFGEGSRLTVL.

The CDR3 coding sequence is TGTGCCAGCAGCTCAGGGGGCGAGCAGTACTTC. Its translation is CASSSGGEQYF. The chain links TRBV9 to TRBJ2-7; 7 bases match TRBD1. Germline assignment: CDR1 SGDLS and CDR2 YYNGEE. After removal of 4 bases from V and 6 bases from J, the junction contained 1 base not matched to a gene. CDR3 length: 11 residues.

A single count supports this clone. The chain employs TRBV9 and TRBJ1-4, with D possibly TRBD1 on 5 matching bases. The germline V and J ends were trimmed by 4 bases and 6 bases, with 19 bases remaining between them. Germline V CDR1 and CDR2: SGDLS, YYNGEE. This CDR3 spans 16 amino acids. CDR3 nucleotide sequence: TGTGCCAGCAGCCGACTTCTAGGGGAGTTTGATGAAAAACTGTTTTTT. Protein sequence: CASSRLLGEFDEKLFF.

The chain carries TRBV27 and TRBJ1-4, with TRBD1 as a possible D gene (6 bases). Germline CDR1 is MNHEY and CDR2 is SMNVEV (reference sequence). V gave up 6 bases and J gave up 10 bases, with 15 bases separating them. CDR3 length equals 13 residues. The CDR3 bases are TGTGCCAGCAGGCGTACAGGGATAGGAAAACTGTTTTTT. It encodes CASRRTGIGKLFF. Using reference TRBV27 and TRBJ1-4 for the parts outside the CDR3, the full variable domain is EAQVTQNPRYLITVTGKKLTVTCSQNMNHEYMSWYRQDPGLGLRQIYYSMNVEVTDKGDVPEGYKVSRKEKRNFPLILESPSPNQTSLYFCASRRTGIGKLFFGSGTQLSVL.

This chain uses TRBV30 with TRBJ1-2; D remains ambiguous. Trimming removed 0 bases from V and 4 bases from J, with 15 bases in between. Germline loops: CDR1 GTSNPN, CDR2 SVGIG (reference sequence). The CDR3 sequence is 15 residues long. DNA of the CDR3: TGTGCCTGGAGTGTCACCTCGGGCAACCGCTATGGCTACACCTTC. Its translation: CAWSVTSGNRYGYTF.

As DNA, the CDR3 is TGTGCCAGCAGCGGCGGGACAAACCTAAGCACAGATACGCAGTATTTT. Residues: CASSGGTNLSTDTQYF. The rearrangement links TRBV2 to TRBJ2-3; D is possibly TRBD1 or TRBD2 (6 bases each). Per the germline V gene, CDR1 is SNHLY and CDR2 is FYNNEI. The CDR3 spans 16 residues. Trimming left V 6 bases short and J 0 bases short, with 16 bases between.

The rearrangement links TRBV4-1 to TRBJ2-7, with 8 positions matching TRBD1. Germline lookup yields CDR1 MGHRA and CDR2 YSYEKL. Trimming removed 1 base from V and 1 base from J; junction bases left unmatched: 3. This CDR3 has 15 amino acids. The CDR3 DNA reads TGCGCCAGCAGCCAAGGTCGGACAGGGTCCTACGAGCAGTACTTC. Its translation is CASSQGRTGSYEQYF.

The chain combines TRBV19 with TRBJ2-7, with TRBD1 matching over 9 bases. The V gene end was trimmed by 2 bases and the J gene end by 6 bases; junction bases not matched to a gene: 8. Germline assignment: CDR1 LNHDA and CDR2 SQIVND (reference sequence). The CDR3 is 15 amino acids. In DNA, the CDR3 is TGTGCCAGTAGTATATTGGGACAGGGTAGACGCGAGCAGTACTTC. Its protein product is CASSILGQGRREQYF.

This chain uses TRBV15 with TRBJ1-1, with 8 nucleotides matching TRBD1. The CDR3 sequence is 16 residues long. Trimming removed 3 bases from V and 2 bases from J; junction bases left unmatched: 8. CDR1 LNHNV and CDR2 YYDKDF come from the germline V gene (reference sequence). CDR3 amino acids: CATSRGRTGTNTEAFF. The CDR3 coding sequence is TGTGCCACCAGCAGGGGACGGACAGGGACCAACACTGAAGCTTTCTTT.

This clone occurred once. CDR3 sequence: CASSQEGGGSSYEQYF. The CDR3, as DNA: TGTGCCAGCAGCCAAGAAGGCGGGGGGAGCTCCTACGAGCAGTACTTC. This chain uses TRBV4-2 with TRBJ2-7; 8 nucleotides agree with TRBD2. J gave up 0 bases and V 0 bases, and 4 bases lay outside the gene matches. The CDR3 length is 16 residues. The germline CDR1 and CDR2 sequences are LGHNA and YNFKEQ.

This chain links TRBV29-1 with TRBJ1-2; D gene uncertain. The CDR3 has 14 residues. CDR1 SQVTM and CDR2 ANQGSEA come from the germline V gene. Trimming took 0 bases from V and 6 from J, leaving 14 bases between them. CDR3 in DNA: TGCAGCGTTGAAGATCAAGACATATTGGATGGCTACACCTTC. It codes for CSVEDQDILDGYTF.

This clone has only a few counts. This chain links TRBV15 with TRBJ1-5, with D possibly being TRBD1 (5 bases). Trimming left V 3 bases short and J 7 bases short, with 10 bases between. Germline-derived CDR1 and CDR2 are LNHNV and YYDKDF (reference sequence). This CDR3 contains 13 residues. The CDR3 is CATSSHRSQPQHF. CDR3 coding DNA: TGTGCCACCAGCAGCCACAGGAGCCAGCCCCAGCATTTT.

The J gene is TRBJ2-7, the V gene TRBV5-1; 11 bases map to TRBD2. Germline CDR1 is SGHRS and CDR2 is YFSETQ. After removal of 4 bases from V and 6 bases from J, the junction contained 9 bases not matched to a gene. The CDR3 spans 15 residues. The CDR3 nucleotides read TGCGCCAGCAGCGGTACTAGCGGGAGTGGGCTCGAGCAGTACTTC. Translated, it gives CASSGTSGSGLEQYF.

The V call is TRBV4-1, the J call TRBJ1-6, with unresolved D. Germline V gene data show CDR1 as MGHRA and CDR2 as YSYEKL. V was shortened by 6 bases and J by 8 bases, with 8 bases between the two germline ends. The CDR3 spans 12 residues. The CDR3 spells CASRAGDSPLHF. The CDR3 DNA reads as TGCGCCAGCAGGGCTGGGGATTCACCCCTCCACTTT.

V usage is TRBV27 and J usage is TRBJ2-1; D is uncertain. Germline values: CDR1 MNHEY, CDR2 SMNVEV (reference sequence). The CDR3 consists of 11 residues. V shed 6 bases and J shed 3 bases, with 3 bases lying between them. The CDR3 here is CASSYYNEQFF. DNA for the CDR3: TGTGCCAGCAGCTACTACAATGAGCAGTTCTTC.

The chain employs TRBV29-1 and TRBJ1-1; D gene unclear. This CDR3 is built from 11 residues. In germline, CDR1 is SQVTM, CDR2 ANQGSEA. V lost 6 bases and J lost 8, with 13 bases in between. The CDR3 protein is CSVPDPSEAFF. CDR3 DNA sequence: TGCAGCGTCCCCGATCCATCAGAAGCTTTCTTT.

V usage is TRBV19 and J usage is TRBJ2-1; D gene ambiguous. V gave up 5 bases and J gave up 12 bases, with 23 bases separating them. The length of the CDR3 is 15 residues. Germline values: CDR1 LNHDA, CDR2 SQIVND (reference sequence). CDR3 amino acids: CASSQKPGRAKGQFF. CDR3 bases: TGTGCCAGTAGTCAAAAACCAGGTCGGGCGAAGGGGCAGTTCTTC.

This clone was counted a few times. The V gene is TRBV6-6, the J gene TRBJ2-1, with TRBD1 matching over 8 bases. Trimming removed 4 bases from V and 7 bases from J; junction bases left unmatched: 9. CDR1 is MNHNY and CDR2 is SVGAGI in the germline V gene (reference sequence). This CDR3 has 15 amino acids. The CDR3 spells CASSSPDRVLNEQFF. As DNA, the CDR3 is TGTGCCAGCAGTTCCCCGGACAGGGTGTTGAATGAGCAGTTCTTC.